This T cell receptor (beta chain) was retrieved from a study of regulatory and conventional T cells in RAG deficiency. Unmatched junction bases numbered 5, after V lost 4 bases and J lost 8 bases. Germline loops: CDR1 SGHTA, CDR2 FQGTGA. The CDR3 spans 15 residues. General observations from the study: Control T-cell subsets had markedly higher Shannon entropy and lower Simpson indices than RAG-deficient patients.

Clones were read by immunoSEQ multiplex PCR, and TCRdb kept only the in-frame ones, dropping some. The table shows 30,000 to 35,000 clones, with just under 90% occurring only once. With regard to this clone: Its matching antigen is unknown.

The data also belong to a second study, concerning regulatory T cells. That report adds: The PCR used 52 TRBV and 13 TRBJ primers.

The sample taken for sequencing was CD8+ T cells sorted from blood. The TCR sequence derives from a human donor in good health. This chain uses TRBV7-3 with TRBJ2-1; TRBD2 matches 13 bases. CDR3 sequence reads: CASSSTSGRWDEQFF. The CDR3 nucleotides read TGTGCCAGCAGCTCGACTAGCGGGAGGTGGGATGAGCAGTTCTTC.